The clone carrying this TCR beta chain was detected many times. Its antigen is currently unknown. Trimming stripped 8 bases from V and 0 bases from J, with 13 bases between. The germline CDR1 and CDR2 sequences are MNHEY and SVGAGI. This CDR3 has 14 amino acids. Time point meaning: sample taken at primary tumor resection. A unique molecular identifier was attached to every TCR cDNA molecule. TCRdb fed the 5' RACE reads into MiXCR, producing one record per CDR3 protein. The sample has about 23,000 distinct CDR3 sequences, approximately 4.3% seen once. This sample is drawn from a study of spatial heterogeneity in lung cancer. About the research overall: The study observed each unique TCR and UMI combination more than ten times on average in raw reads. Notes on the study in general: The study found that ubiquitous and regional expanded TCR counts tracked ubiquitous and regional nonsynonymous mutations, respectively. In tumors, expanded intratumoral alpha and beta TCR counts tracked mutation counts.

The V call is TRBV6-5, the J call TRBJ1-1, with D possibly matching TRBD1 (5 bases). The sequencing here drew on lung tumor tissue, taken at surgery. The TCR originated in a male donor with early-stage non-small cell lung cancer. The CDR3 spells CASAPQGLNTEAFF. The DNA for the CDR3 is TGTGCCAGCGCCCCTCAGGGATTGAACACTGAAGCTTTCTTT.